These T cell receptor beta chains were read from a single sample in a study of cytomegalovirus exposure and HLA in healthy donors. Using immunoSEQ multiplex PCR, the repertoire was profiled, and TCRdb retains in-frame clones only, with some absent. Among about 79,000 clones listed, 80% to 95% were seen once. Sequenced sample: PBMCs. The source of these receptors is a young woman in good health and CMV-seronegative. Both conserved end residues are trimmed from each CDR3.

length: 13; V: TRBV6-5; CDR3: ASSFTGTASYEQY
length: 9; V: TRBV19; CDR3: ASSTSQPQH
length: 12; V: TRBV19; CDR3: ASSITAANYGYT
length: 11; V: TRBV4-3; CDR3: ASSQGRGYGYT
length: 14; V: TRBV5-1; CDR3: ASSSWRGPGANVLT
length: 12; V: TRBV5-1; CDR3: ASSSGQGTNTQY
length: 13; V: TRBV19; CDR3: ASSEETYGGTEAF
length: 14; V: TRBV5-1; CDR3: ASSVNRELPLWAQY
length: 11; V: TRBV19; CDR3: ASSTGVGYGYT
length: 12; V: TRBV7-6; CDR3: ASSLSLGQGEAF
length: 12; V: TRBV5-1; CDR3: ASSWPGLEYEQY
length: 14; V: TRBV28; CDR3: ASRARGGMGSGELF
length: 12; V: TRBV29-1; CDR3: SVEDGNSGNTIY
length: 13; V: TRBV19; CDR3: ASSPNGVGTGELF
length: 15; V: TRBV18; CDR3: ASSSSSGKGNTGELF
length: 10; V: TRBV7-2; CDR3: ASGQGRYEQY
length: 12; V: TRBV7-9; CDR3: ASNHPSRNTEAF
length: 11; V: TRBV28; CDR3: ASRPGTEYGYT
length: 13; V: TRBV9; CDR3: ASSPRTGRDEKLF
length: 14; V: TRBV11-1; CDR3: ASSLRVSASGNEQF
length: 11; V: TRBV7-8; CDR3: ASRTSSTDTQY
length: 13; V: TRBV28; CDR3: ASSLAGGSGNTIY